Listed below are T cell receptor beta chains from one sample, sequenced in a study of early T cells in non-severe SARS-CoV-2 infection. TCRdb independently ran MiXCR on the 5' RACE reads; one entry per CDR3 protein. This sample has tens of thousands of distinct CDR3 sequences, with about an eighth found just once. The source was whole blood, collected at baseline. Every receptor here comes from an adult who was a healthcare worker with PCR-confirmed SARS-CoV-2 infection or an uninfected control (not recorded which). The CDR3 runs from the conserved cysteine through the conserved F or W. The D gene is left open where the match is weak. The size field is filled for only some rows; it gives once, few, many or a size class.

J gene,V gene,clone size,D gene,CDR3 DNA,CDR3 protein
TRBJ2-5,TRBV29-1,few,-,TGCAGCGTTGCGGTGGAGACCCAGTACTTC,CSVAVETQYF
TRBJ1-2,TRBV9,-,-,TGTGCCAGCAGCGTAGACGCCTATGGCTACACCTTC,CASSVDAYGYTF
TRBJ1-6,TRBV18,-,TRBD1,TGTGCCAGCTCACCTCAAGGGGGACAGCCAAATTCACCCCTCCACTTT,CASSPQGGQPNSPLHF
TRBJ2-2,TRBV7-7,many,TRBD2,TGTGCTAGCAGCTTAGCGGGACTTAACACCGGGGAGCTGTTTTTT,CASSLAGLNTGELFF
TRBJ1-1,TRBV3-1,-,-,TGTGCCAGCAGCCAACGGTGGGACACTGAAGCTTTCTTT,CASSQRWDTEAFF
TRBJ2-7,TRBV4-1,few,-,TGCGCCAGCAGCCAATATGGGCAGGTCAACTACGAGCAGTACTTC,CASSQYGQVNYEQYF
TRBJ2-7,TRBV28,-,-,TGTGCCAGCAGTAAGGGGGGCGTAGGCGAGCAGTACTTC,CASSKGGVGEQYF
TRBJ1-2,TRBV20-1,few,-,TGCAGTGCTAGAGGTCGGAGTCATGGCTACACCTTC,CSARGRSHGYTF
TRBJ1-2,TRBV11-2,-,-,TGTGCCAGCAGCTGGACGAACTATGGCTACACCTTC,CASSWTNYGYTF
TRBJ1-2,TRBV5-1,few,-,TGCGCCAGCAGCTTCCAGGGCTATGGCTACACCTTC,CASSFQGYGYTF
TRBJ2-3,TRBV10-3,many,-,TGTGCCATCAGAGGAGAGTCTTGGGCAGATACGCAGTATTTT,CAIRGESWADTQYF
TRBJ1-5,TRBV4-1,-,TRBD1,TGCGCCAGCAGCCAGACAGGGAAGGCTCAGCCCCAGCATTTT,CASSQTGKAQPQHF
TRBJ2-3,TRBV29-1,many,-,TGCAGCGTTGTGGGTTTGACCACTCCTACAGATACGCAGTATTTT,CSVVGLTTPTDTQYF
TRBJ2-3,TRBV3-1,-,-,TGTGCCAGCAGCCAAGCCGGGAGCACAGATACGCAGTATTTT,CASSQAGSTDTQYF
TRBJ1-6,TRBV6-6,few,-,TGTGCCAGCAGACAGGGAGGTGGTAATTCACCCCTCCACTTT,CASRQGGGNSPLHF
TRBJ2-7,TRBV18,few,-,TGTGCCAGCTCCCCCGATGCGGTCTCCTACGAGCAGTACTTC,CASSPDAVSYEQYF
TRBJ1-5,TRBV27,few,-,-,CASSSGQGYSNQPQHF
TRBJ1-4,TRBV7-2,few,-,TGTGCCAGCAGCCCCCGCGGGGGCGCGGGTGAAAAACTGTTTTTT,CASSPRGGAGEKLFF
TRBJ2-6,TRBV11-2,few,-,TGTGCCAGCAGCTCACCGGGGGGCGCAACGGACGGGGCCAACGTCCTGACTTTC,CASSSPGGATDGANVLTF
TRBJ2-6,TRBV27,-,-,TGTGCCAGCAGCCCGAGGTTAGGTACTGGGGCCAACGTCCTGACTTTC,CASSPRLGTGANVLTF
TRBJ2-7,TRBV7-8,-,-,TGTGCCAGCAGCTTAAGAAATCAACTCTACGAGCAGTACTTC,CASSLRNQLYEQYF
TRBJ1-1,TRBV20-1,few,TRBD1,TGCAGTGCTAGAGCTGCAGGGGGCAGGAAAGCTTTCTTT,CSARAAGGRKAFF
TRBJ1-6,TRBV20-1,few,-,TGCAGTGCTAGAGATCGGACCTCACCCCTCCACTTT,CSARDRTSPLHF
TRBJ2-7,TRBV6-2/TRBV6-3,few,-,TGTGCCAGCAGTTACGCGGTCAGCTCCTACGAGCAGTACTTC,CASSYAVSSYEQYF
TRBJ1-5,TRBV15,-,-,TGTGCCACCAGGGGCGGGGGCAATCAGCCCCAGCATTTT,CATRGGGNQPQHF
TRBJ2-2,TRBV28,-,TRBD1,TGTGCCAGCAGTTTGTCGGGACAGAGGGACGGGGAGCTGTTTTTT,CASSLSGQRDGELFF
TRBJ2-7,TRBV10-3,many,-,TGTGCCATCGCGGAGGCCTACGAGCAGTACTTC,CAIAEAYEQYF
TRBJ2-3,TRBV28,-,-,TGTGCCAGCAGTTTAACGGGGAGTGGAATTTCAGATACGCAGTATTTT,CASSLTGSGISDTQYF
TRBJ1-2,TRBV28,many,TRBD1,TGTGCCAGCAGCTCGACGGGACAGTCGGAGGGCTATGGCTACACCTTC,CASSSTGQSEGYGYTF
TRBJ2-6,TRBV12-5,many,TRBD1,TGTGCTAGTGGTTTGTTGAAACAGGGGAGAGGGGCCAACGTCCTGACTTTC,CASGLLKQGRGANVLTF
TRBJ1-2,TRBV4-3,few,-,TGCGCCAGCAGCCAAGTTGTGACGGCTAACTATGGCTACACCTTC,CASSQVVTANYGYTF
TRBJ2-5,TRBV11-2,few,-,TGTGCCAGCAGCTTAGACGCCGGGGCCAGACTCCGAGAGACCCAGTACTTC,CASSLDAGARLRETQYF
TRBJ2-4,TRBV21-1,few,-,TGTGCCAGCAGCAAAGATATGGGGTCGGAAGCCAAAAACATTCAGTACTTC,CASSKDMGSEAKNIQYF
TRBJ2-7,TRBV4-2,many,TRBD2,TGTGCCAGCAGCCAAGAGCGGGGGGAAACCTACGAGCAGTACTTC,CASSQERGETYEQYF
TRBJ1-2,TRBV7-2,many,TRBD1,TGTGCCAGCAGCTTAAAAAGGACAGGGAGTTATCGAGGCTATGGCTACACCTTC,CASSLKRTGSYRGYGYTF
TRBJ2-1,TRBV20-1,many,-,TGCAGTGCTAGTGGGGGAGTCTCAAACTCCTACAATGAGCAGTTCTTC,CSASGGVSNSYNEQFF
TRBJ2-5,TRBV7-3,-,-,TGTGCCAGCAGCCCCCAGGGGGGGCAGGTAGAGACCCAGTACTTC,CASSPQGGQVETQYF
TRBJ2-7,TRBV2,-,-,TGTGCCAGCCACGGACAGCTTCACTCCTACGAGCAGTACTTC,CASHGQLHSYEQYF
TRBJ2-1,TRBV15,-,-,TGTGCCACCGCCATAAGGAAAAACTCCTACAATGAGCAGTTCTTC,CATAIRKNSYNEQFF